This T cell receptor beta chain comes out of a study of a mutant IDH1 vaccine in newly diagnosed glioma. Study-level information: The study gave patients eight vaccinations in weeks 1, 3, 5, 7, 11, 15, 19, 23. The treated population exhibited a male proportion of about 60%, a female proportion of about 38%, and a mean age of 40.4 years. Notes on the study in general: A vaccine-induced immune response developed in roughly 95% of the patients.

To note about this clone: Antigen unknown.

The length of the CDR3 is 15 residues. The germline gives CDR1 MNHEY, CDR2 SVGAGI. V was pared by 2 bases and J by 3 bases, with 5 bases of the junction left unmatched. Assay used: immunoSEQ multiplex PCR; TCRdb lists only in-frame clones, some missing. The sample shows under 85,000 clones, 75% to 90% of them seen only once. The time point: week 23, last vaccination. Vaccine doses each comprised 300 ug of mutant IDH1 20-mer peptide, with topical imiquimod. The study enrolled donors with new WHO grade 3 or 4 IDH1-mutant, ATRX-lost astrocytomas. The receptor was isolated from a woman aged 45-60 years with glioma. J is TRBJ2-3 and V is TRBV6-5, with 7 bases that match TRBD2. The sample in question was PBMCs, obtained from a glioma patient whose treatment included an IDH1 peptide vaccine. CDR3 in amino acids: CASSYGGLVTDTQYF. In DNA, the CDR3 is TGTGCCAGCAGTTACGGCGGACTAGTGACAGATACGCAGTATTTT.